This T cell receptor (beta chain) was captured in a study of beta chain features in type 1 diabetes. Study-wide findings and caveats: TCRB CDR3s were moderately but significantly shorter in Type 1 diabetes patients in all four CD4+ subsets.

The sequenced template was cDNA made from the entire isolated RNA. Here immunoSEQ multiplex PCR was the method, and the copy in TCRdb shows in-frame clones only, minus some. The sample holds approximately 400,000 clones; approximately 15% are singletons and the top ten take roughly 0.017%. The CDR3 length is 13 residues. The germline gives CDR1 GTSNPN, CDR2 SVGIG (reference sequence). Losses at the gene ends were 0 bases for V and 6 bases for J; bases not matched to a gene: 0. In regard to this clone: Antigen specificity is unknown.

The chain joins TRBV30 to TRBJ2-4; 9 positions agree with TRBD1. The clonotype was recovered from a woman aged 18-29 years in good health. Sequenced: naive CD4+ T cells from blood. The CDR3, as DNA: TGTGCCTGGAGTGTACAGGGGGCAAACATTCAGTACTTC. Amino acid sequence: CAWSVQGANIQYF.